The source of this TCR beta chain is a study of T cells expressing NK-cell markers. The V gene's germline CDR1 is DFQATT and CDR2 SNEGSKA (reference sequence). The CDR3 is 17 residues long. Following a re-call of the 5' RACE reads, TCRdb has one entry per CDR3 protein and lacks DNA. The specimen's table records some 140,000 distinct CDR3 sequences. The TCR sequence derives from a woman aged 45-59 years in good health. The chain links TRBV20-1 to TRBJ2-2; TCRdb returns TRBD2, unconfirmable since there is no DNA. Sequencing was performed on blood T cells: a sorted CD56 or NKG2C T cell subset, CD4+ or CD8+ T cells, or bulk PBMC T cells (not recorded which). The CDR3 protein is CSARAGTSVIPTGELFF.